One sample yielded the 22 T cell receptor beta chains listed below, sequenced in a study of beta chain features in type 1 diabetes. All of the isolated RNA was reverse transcribed, so expressed TCRB transcripts were sequenced. Assay: immunoSEQ multiplex PCR; the TCRdb copy retains only in-frame clones and omits some. The sample contains over 500,000 clones, around a sixth of which appear only once. Sequenced: naive CD4+ T cells from blood. The receptor set was obtained from a man aged 18 to 35 in good health.

For this clone: Other nucleotide sequences from this sample produce the same CDR3. The chain combines TRBV4-2 with TRBJ2-2; D may be TRBD2 (6 bases). The ends were cut back, 3 bases at V and 5 bases at J, with 13 bases in the middle. The CDR3 contains 15 residues. Germline V gene data show CDR1 as LGHNA and CDR2 as YNFKEQ. This CDR3 is CASSQEAGGTGELFF. The CDR3, as DNA: TGTGCCAGCAGCCAGGAGGCCGGGGGAACCGGGGAGCTGTTTTTT.

The gene calls are TRBV9 and TRBJ1-2; D is undetermined. Trimming took off 0 bases at V and 10 bases at J, with 7 bases between the two ends. CDR1 and CDR2 (germline): SGDLS, YYNGEE. The CDR3 totals 11 residues. CDR3 nucleotides: TGTGCCAGCAGCGTAGGCCCCGTCTACACCTTC. This encodes CASSVGPVYTF.

The chain is built from TRBV6-1 and TRBJ2-7; the D gene is possibly TRBD1 (6 bases). This CDR3 contains 16 residues. The germline gives CDR1 MNHNS, CDR2 SASEGT. V gave up 0 bases and J gave up 12 bases, with 24 bases separating them. CDR3 amino acids: CASSEASLQGLGMRYF. For the CDR3, the DNA is TGTGCCAGCAGTGAAGCGAGCCTCCAGGGGCTCGGGATGCGGTACTTC.

The chain is built from TRBV29-1 and TRBJ2-5, with D possibly being TRBD2 (5 bases). The J call is in doubt because the DNA end fits TRBJ2-7 better. Per the germline V gene, CDR1 is SQVTM and CDR2 is ANQGSEA. The CDR3 has 13 amino acids. The chain's CDR3 is CSVMGRMTYEQYF. CDR3 bases: TGCAGCGTTATGGGGAGAATGACCTACGAGCAGTACTTC.

About this clone itself: Other DNA sequences in the same sample also yield this CDR3. The rearrangement uses TRBV7-9 and TRBJ1-5; the D is unclear. The V gene lost 0 bases and the J gene lost 5 bases, with 8 bases spanning the gap. CDR3 length: 14 residues. The germline gives CDR1 SEHNR, CDR2 FQNEAQ (reference sequence). The CDR3 protein is CASSLAGRDQPQHF. The CDR3 DNA follows: TGTGCCAGCAGCTTAGCGGGGAGGGATCAGCCCCAGCATTTT.

This chain links TRBV23-1 with TRBJ1-1, with a tentative D call TRBD1 (5 bases). TRBV23-1 belongs to the ORF category, with a function that is uncertain. V lost 4 bases and J 7 bases, leaving 22 bases between the germline ends. The CDR3 consists of 16 residues. The CDR3 nucleotides are TGCGCCAGCAGTCGGGCAGACAGCGTCCAAGTCCGTGAAGCTTTCTTT. Protein product: CASSRADSVQVREAFF.

The chain joins TRBV2 to TRBJ2-7; 7 nucleotides agree with TRBD2. Looked up from germline, CDR1 is SNHLY and CDR2 is FYNNEI. V was pared by 8 bases and J by 3 bases, with 13 bases of the junction left unmatched. The CDR3 length is 15 residues. CDR3 bases: TGTGCCAGCCGATTTGGGGGGGGAGCGGTCTACGAGCAGTACTTC. Residues: CASRFGGGAVYEQYF.

The rearrangement links TRBV7-3 to TRBJ2-3; D call uncertain. CDR3 length: 13 amino acids. V was pared by 3 bases and J by 5 bases, with 9 bases between. Germline CDR1 SGHTA, CDR2 FQGTGA. The CDR3 coding sequence is TGTGCCAGCAGCTTCGGCGACGGAGATACGCAGTATTTT. It yields the protein CASSFGDGDTQYF.

This clone was seen a handful of times. V gene TRBV7-9 combines with J gene TRBJ2-7; TRBD2 is a possible D gene (5 bases). The germline V gene has CDR1 SEHNR and CDR2 FQNEAQ (reference sequence). V was trimmed by 5 bases and J by 6 bases, leaving 17 bases between them. CDR3 length: 14 amino acids. This CDR3 reads CASSPHGGISEQYF. In DNA, the CDR3 is TGTGCCAGCAGCCCTCATGGAGGCATCTCCGAGCAGTACTTC.

The V and J genes are TRBV13 and TRBJ2-6, with 9 bases fitting TRBD1. The CDR3 is 18 residues long. Looked up from germline, CDR1 is PRHDT and CDR2 is FYEKMQ (reference sequence). Unmatched junction bases numbered 6, after V lost 2 bases and J lost 1 base. CDR3 sequence reads: CASSLPGTGPSGANVLTF. In nucleotides, the CDR3 is TGTGCCAGCAGCTTACCCGGGACAGGGCCTTCTGGGGCCAACGTCCTGACTTTC.

The genes are TRBV29-1 and TRBJ2-5; 8 nucleotides line up with TRBD1. The J call is uncertain, as TRBJ2-7 better fits the DNA end. Germline V gene data show CDR1 as SQVTM and CDR2 as ANQGSEA. The CDR3 totals 14 residues. The CDR3 region has the DNA TGCAGCGCAGCGCGGACAGGGTTCGGTAGCGAGCAGTACTTC. Its translation is CSAARTGFGSEQYF.

The V gene is TRBV7-2, the J gene TRBJ1-2; no firm D call. The CDR3 is 13 residues long. CDR1 is SGHTA, CDR2 FQGNSA, per germline. Trimming stripped 2 bases from V and 6 bases from J, with 10 bases between. The CDR3, as DNA: TGTGCCAGCAGCTTATTTGGGCAGGATGGCTACACCTTC. Its translation: CASSLFGQDGYTF.

This chain uses TRBV7-9 with TRBJ2-1; D is unclear. Per germline, CDR1 SEHNR and CDR2 FQNEAQ (reference sequence). V was pared by 2 bases and J by 5 bases, with 13 bases between. This CDR3 is 15 amino acids long. The CDR3 reads CASSLQGILDNEQFF. The DNA for the CDR3 is TGTGCCAGCAGCTTACAAGGGATTTTGGACAATGAGCAGTTCTTC.

The chain has TRBV15 and TRBJ2-3, with 8 bases fitting TRBD2. J was trimmed by 5 bases and V by 4 bases; bases with no gene match: 8. The CDR3 is 15 residues long. Germline CDR1 is LNHNV and CDR2 is YYDKDF (reference sequence). The CDR3 DNA is TGTGCCACCAGCACCAGACCTCTAGCGGGAGATACGCAGTATTTT. It yields the protein CATSTRPLAGDTQYF.

This clone was seen a handful of times. V and J are TRBV28 and TRBJ1-1; 8 bases align to TRBD1. The CDR3 consists of 13 residues. The V segment lost 4 bases and the J segment 6 bases; nucleotides outside the gene matches: 4. CDR1 is MDHEN and CDR2 is SYDVKM in the germline V gene. CDR3 residues: CASSSGQAAEAFF. The CDR3 bases are TGTGCCAGCAGTTCGGGACAGGCCGCTGAAGCTTTCTTT.

The chain combines TRBV6-1 with TRBJ2-3; weak D call: TRBD2 (6 bases). Germline values: CDR1 MNHNS, CDR2 SASEGT. The CDR3 is 16 residues long. With 3 bases removed from V and 4 bases from J, the gap between germline ends came to 17 bases. The CDR3 region has the DNA TGTGCCAGCAGTGAGGTCGGGGGACCCGGGGCAGATACGCAGTATTTT. Protein sequence: CASSEVGGPGADTQYF.

This clone was picked up a small number of times. The chain joins TRBV7-9 to TRBJ2-2; D remains unclear. Germline V CDR1 and CDR2: SEHNR, FQNEAQ (reference sequence). This CDR3 has 15 amino acids. Trimming pared 2 bases from V and 1 base from J, leaving 8 bases between. CDR3 DNA: TGTGCCAGCAGCTTACGTCAGATGAACACCGGGGAGCTGTTTTTT. It encodes CASSLRQMNTGELFF.

This clone turned up a few times. The chain uses TRBV30 and TRBJ1-6; D is ambiguous. The germline V and J ends were trimmed by 5 bases and 0 bases, with 8 bases remaining between them. The CDR3 runs 14 residues. Germline CDR1 reads GTSNPN; CDR2 reads SVGIG (reference sequence). The CDR3 protein is CAWSVSSYNSPLHF. In DNA form, the CDR3 reads TGTGCCTGGTCAGTGAGCTCCTATAATTCACCCCTCCACTTT.

The chain recombines TRBV6-4 with TRBJ2-1; 10 bases align to TRBD2. Trimming took 2 bases from V and 5 from J; bases not matched to a gene: 6. The germline CDR1 and CDR2 sequences are MRHNA and SNTAGT. This CDR3 spans 16 amino acids. CDR3 in DNA: TGTGCCAGCAGTGACCCCTTCACTAGCGGGGACAATGAGCAGTTCTTC. Its protein is CASSDPFTSGDNEQFF.

This chain uses TRBV7-2 with TRBJ2-4, with 9 bases aligning to TRBD1. The CDR3 is 15 residues long. Germline CDR1 and CDR2: SGHTA and FQGNSA. Trimming removed 5 bases from V and 7 bases from J; junction bases left unmatched: 9. The CDR3 reads CASSADRGEWNIQYF. The CDR3 DNA is TGTGCCAGCAGCGCCGACAGGGGGGAGTGGAACATTCAGTACTTC.

This clone turned up a few times. The chain links TRBV14 to TRBJ1-1; the match to TRBD1 covers 7 bases. Looked up from germline, CDR1 is SGHDN and CDR2 is FVKESK. This CDR3 is built from 17 residues. The ends lost 1 base at V and 3 bases at J; junction bases unmatched: 11. The CDR3 nucleotides read TGTGCCAGCAGCCAAGTTGGTGGGACAGAAAGGTACACTGAAGCTTTCTTT. This encodes CASSQVGGTERYTEAFF.

This clone has a handful of counts. The chain is built from TRBV28 and TRBJ2-7; D gene ambiguous. Trimming took 3 bases from V and 0 from J, leaving 15 bases between them. There are 16 residues in the CDR3. Germline assignment: CDR1 MDHEN and CDR2 SYDVKM. Here the CDR3 reads CASSFPLRSSSYEQYF. CDR3 coding DNA: TGTGCCAGCAGTTTTCCCCTCAGGAGCTCCTCCTACGAGCAGTACTTC. Full variable domain (outside the CDR3, taken from reference TRBV28 and TRBJ2-7): DVKVTQSSRYLVKRTGEKVFLECVQDMDHENMFWYRQDPGLGLRLIYFSYDVKMKEKGDIPEGYSVSREKKERFSLILESASTNQTSMYLCASSFPLRSSSYEQYFGPGTRLTVT.